Shown below are 2 T cell receptor beta chains from a single sample sequenced in a study of OX40 agonist ivuxolimab in advanced cancers. Assay: immunoSEQ multiplex PCR; the TCRdb copy retains only in-frame clones and omits some. The sample has about 61,000 clones, under 85% seen once. The starting material was CD4+ or CD8+ T cells sorted from blood, obtained in a trial of the OX40 agonist ivuxolimab. These receptors were taken from an adult with an advanced solid tumor such as melanoma, head and neck, liver or kidney cancer.

This clone was observed once. The chain joins TRBV29-1 to TRBJ2-7; D not resolved. This CDR3 has 11 amino acids. V lost 5 bases and J 2 bases, leaving 7 bases between the germline ends. Germline V lookup: CDR1 SQVTM, CDR2 ANQGSEA. In DNA form, the CDR3 reads TGCAGCGTTACCCCTCCCTACGAGCAGTACTTC. As protein: CSVTPPYEQYF.

V usage is TRBV9 and J usage is TRBJ2-1, with D perhaps matching TRBD2 (6 bases). Trimming pared 0 bases from V and 8 bases from J, leaving 12 bases between. The CDR3 length is 14 residues. Germline loops: CDR1 SGDLS, CDR2 YYNGEE. The CDR3 reads CASSVDPEGYEQFF. Written as DNA, the CDR3 is TGTGCCAGCAGCGTAGATCCGGAGGGTTATGAGCAGTTCTTC.